The 6 T cell receptor beta chains below all came from one sample that was sequenced in a study of blood T cell repertoires in COVID-19. Some clones are missing from TCRdb's copy, which holds only in-frame ones; the method was immunoSEQ multiplex PCR. The sample has 85,000 to 130,000 clones, over 55% seen once; the top ten hold 0.9%. Sequencing was carried out using peripheral blood. The receptors here all came from a human donor with acute or convalescent COVID-19. The donor label of this sample is uncertain.

In its sample, this clone was seen a few times. The chain recombines TRBV6-1 with TRBJ2-7, with a tentative D call TRBD1 (6 bases). The CDR3 is 15 residues long. Trimming took off 1 base at V and 3 bases at J, with 13 bases between the two ends. Germline CDR1 MNHNS, CDR2 SASEGT. CDR3 sequence reads: CASSEGGHHVYEQYV. The CDR3 DNA reads TGTGCCAGCAGTGAAGGGGGACACCACGTCTACGAGCAGTACGTC.

This clone turned up a few times. The J gene is TRBJ1-4, the V gene TRBV2; the D gene is possibly TRBD1 (5 bases). Per the germline V gene, CDR1 is SNHLY and CDR2 is FYNNEI. V lost 3 bases, J lost 7 bases, and 9 bases lay in between. The CDR3 length is 13 residues. CDR3 residues: CASSDRVGEKLFF. DNA for the CDR3: TGTGCCAGCAGTGACAGGGTCGGTGAAAAACTGTTTTTT.

The chain couples TRBV18 to TRBJ1-3; TRBD1 matches at 7 bases. With 3 bases clipped from V and 0 bases from J, the junction kept 14 bases outside the gene matches. Germline V gives CDR1 KGHSH, CDR2 LQKENI. The CDR3 sequence is 19 residues long. This CDR3 is CASSPLDRAHYPSGNTIYF. In DNA form, the CDR3 reads TGTGCCAGCTCACCCCTCGACAGGGCACACTACCCCTCTGGAAACACCATATATTTT.

V is TRBV18 and J is TRBJ2-5, with 7 bases aligning to TRBD1. CDR3 size: 14 residues. The germline V gene has CDR1 KGHSH and CDR2 LQKENI. J gave up 2 bases and V 4 bases, and 4 bases lay outside the gene matches. The CDR3 nucleotides read TGTGCCAGCTCACGACAGGGTGGTCAAGAGACCCAGTACTTC. Its protein product is CASSRQGGQETQYF.

The rearrangement joins TRBV30 to TRBJ2-3; 9 bases match TRBD2. CDR3 size: 15 residues. V gave up 0 bases and J gave up 4 bases; unmatched junction bases: 5. The V gene's germline CDR1 is GTSNPN and CDR2 SVGIG (reference sequence). Written as DNA, the CDR3 is TGTGCCTGGAGTGTAGGCGGGGGGGCATCAGATACGCAGTATTTT. Translated, it gives CAWSVGGGASDTQYF.

The V gene is TRBV18, the J gene TRBJ1-1; D not certain. Germline CDR1 is KGHSH and CDR2 is LQKENI. Trimming pared 1 base from V and 5 bases from J, leaving 5 bases between. This CDR3 region has 12 residues. CDR3 nucleotides: TGTGCCAGCTCACCACGAGAAACTGAAGCTTTCTTT. It yields the protein CASSPRETEAFF.